One sample yielded the 17 T cell receptor beta chains listed below, sequenced in a study of blood T cell repertoires in COVID-19 (dated by TCRdb to 2018 to 2021). Library preparation employed the immunoSEQ multiplex PCR assay. This immuneACCESS table, as held by TCRdb, lists in-frame sequences with V and J called but not all clones. Of the missing ones, under half trace to an unresolved V gene in checked studies; the others have no known cause. This sample lists about 86,000 clones; around four fifths were detected once. The ten most abundant clones make up roughly a third of the sample. Sequencing was carried out using peripheral blood. These receptors came from a woman of 80 years or more with active or convalescent COVID-19.

The chain couples TRBV19 to TRBJ1-5, with D possibly matching TRBD1 (5 bases). Trimming took off 6 bases at V and 2 bases at J, with 8 bases between the two ends. The CDR3 has 13 residues. Germline CDR1 and CDR2: LNHDA and SQIVND (reference sequence). The CDR3 nucleotides are TGTGCCAGTAGATGGGGCGGCAATCAGCCCCAGCATTTT. It specifies CASRWGGNQPQHF.

The chain links TRBV27 to TRBJ2-3; TRBD2 matches 8 bases. Germline V gene sequence: CDR1 MNHEY, CDR2 SMNVEV (reference sequence). Trimming removed 7 bases from V and 2 bases from J; junction bases left unmatched: 8. The CDR3 is 15 residues long. DNA of the CDR3: TGTGCCAGCACCTGGGGAGCGGGAGTCACAGATACGCAGTATTTT. This sequence encodes CASTWGAGVTDTQYF.

The V gene is TRBV7-3, the J gene TRBJ2-1; maybe TRBD2 (7 bases). This CDR3 region has 13 residues. V lost 5 bases and J 9 bases, leaving 14 bases between the germline ends. Looked up from germline, CDR1 is SGHTA and CDR2 is FQGTGA. Here the CDR3 reads CASSQRRGGEQFF. In DNA, the CDR3 is TGTGCCAGCAGCCAAAGGAGGGGGGGTGAGCAGTTCTTC.

The chain is built from TRBV10-3 and TRBJ2-3; 9 nucleotides line up with TRBD2. The CDR3 has 14 amino acids. The V gene's germline CDR1 is ENHRY and CDR2 SYGVKD. V lost 8 bases, J lost 2 bases, and 5 bases stayed unmatched. The CDR3 sequence: CAIGASGDTDTQYF. The DNA of the CDR3 is TGTGCCATCGGGGCTAGCGGGGACACAGATACGCAGTATTTT.

V and J are TRBV28 and TRBJ1-4; 7 nucleotides line up with TRBD1. Germline V gene lookup returns CDR1 MDHEN and CDR2 SYDVKM. The CDR3 contains 13 residues. Losses at the gene ends were 7 bases for V and 8 bases for J; bases not matched to a gene: 7. Here the CDR3 reads CASNSGGLEKLFF. The CDR3 nucleotides read TGTGCCAGCAATTCAGGGGGACTGGAAAAACTGTTTTTT.

The chain is built from TRBV5-5 and TRBJ2-1, with unresolved D. The germline V gene has CDR1 SGHKS and CDR2 YYEKEE (reference sequence). This CDR3 is built from 12 residues. V lost 4 bases, J lost 8 bases, and 10 bases lay in between. In nucleotides, the CDR3 is TGTGCCAGCAGCACCCGGCTAGATGAGCAGTTCTTC. Its translation is CASSTRLDEQFF.

This chain connects TRBV9 to TRBJ2-7; TRBD2 agrees at 8 bases. With 5 bases clipped from V and 2 bases from J, the junction kept 15 bases outside the gene matches. Germline-derived CDR1 and CDR2 are SGDLS and YYNGEE. CDR3 length equals 17 residues. The CDR3 spells CASSFAGSSGSAYEQYF. As DNA, the CDR3 is TGTGCCAGCAGTTTTGCCGGTTCCAGCGGGAGCGCCTACGAGCAGTACTTC.

The chain recombines TRBV5-1 with TRBJ1-1, with TRBD1 matching over 7 bases. The CDR3 covers 13 residues. Germline V gives CDR1 SGHRS, CDR2 YFSETQ. The junction had 6 bases not matched to a gene; V was cut back by 1 base and J by 9 bases. CDR3 in DNA: TGCGCCAGCAGCTTGAGACAGGGCGAAAAAGCTTTCTTT. Its protein is CASSLRQGEKAFF.

The rearrangement links TRBV7-2 to TRBJ2-3, with 8 bases that match TRBD2. Germline CDR1 SGHTA, CDR2 FQGNSA. This CDR3 is 17 amino acids long. Trimming at V came to 1 base and at J to 3 bases, leaving 9 bases not matched to a gene. The CDR3 sequence: CASSLGRGGGGTDTQYF. For the CDR3, the DNA is TGTGCCAGCAGCTTAGGACGCGGGGGCGGGGGGACAGATACGCAGTATTTT.

The genes are TRBV6-5 and TRBJ1-2; D remains unclear. Germline V lookup: CDR1 MNHEY, CDR2 SVGAGI. The V gene lost 6 bases and the J gene lost 0 bases, with 5 bases spanning the gap. The CDR3 loop spans 12 amino acids. DNA for the CDR3: TGTGCCAGCAGAAACACTAACTATGGCTACACCTTC. It yields the protein CASRNTNYGYTF.

The V call is TRBV30, the J call TRBJ2-3; TRBD2 might be the D (6 bases). The CDR3 extends over 14 amino acids. The germline V and J ends were trimmed by 3 bases and 2 bases, with 12 bases remaining between them. Looked up from germline, CDR1 is GTSNPN and CDR2 is SVGIG (reference sequence). The CDR3 loop is CAWSRDSYTDTQYF. The CDR3 bases are TGTGCCTGGAGCAGGGACTCCTACACAGATACGCAGTATTTT.

This rearrangement joins TRBV5-6 to TRBJ2-7; D gene uncertain. With 0 bases removed from V and 0 bases from J, the gap between germline ends came to 10 bases. Germline assignment: CDR1 SGHDT and CDR2 YYEEEE. The CDR3 spans 15 residues. CDR3 sequence reads: CASSLVVSNSYEQYF. The CDR3, as DNA: TGTGCCAGCAGCTTGGTTGTCAGTAACTCCTACGAGCAGTACTTC.

V gene TRBV6-7 combines with J gene TRBJ2-7; perhaps D is TRBD1 or TRBD2 (7 bases each). TRBV6-7 is sorted into the ORF group, with uncertain function. CDR3 size: 13 residues. V lost 10 bases and J lost 2, with 15 bases in between. The CDR3 protein is CANREGQTYEQYF. CDR3 DNA: TGTGCCAACAGGGAGGGACAGACCTACGAGCAGTACTTC.

The gene calls are TRBV24-1 and TRBJ2-1, with a possible D match to TRBD1 (6 bases). This CDR3 is built from 13 residues. The V end was cut by 8 bases, the J end by 8 bases, with 15 bases between. Germline CDR1 is KGHDR and CDR2 is SFDVKD. The CDR3 region has the DNA TGTGCCACCAATCCACAGGGCGGAGATGAGCAGTTCTTC. Translated, it gives CATNPQGGDEQFF.

On this clone: At the DNA level, this CDR3 is encoded by other sequences in the same sample as well. CDR3 nucleotide sequence: TGTGCCAGCAGCTCACCGGGCACAGATACGCAGTATTTT. This encodes CASSSPGTDTQYF. The chain carries TRBV7-9 and TRBJ2-3; D gene uncertain. V was cut by 4 bases and J by 1 base, with 6 bases left in between. Germline V lookup: CDR1 SEHNR, CDR2 FQNEAQ (reference sequence). This CDR3 region has 13 residues. Full variable domain (rest looked up from reference TRBV7-9 and TRBJ2-3): DTGVSQNPRHKITKRGQNVTFRCDPISEHNRLYWYRQTLGQGPEFLTYFQNEAQLEKSRLLSDRFSAERPKGSFSTLEIQRTEQGDSAMYLCASSSPGTDTQYFGPGTRLTVL.

CDR3 sequence: CASSPPSGGTFRSYNEQFF. In DNA, the CDR3 is TGTGCCAGCAGTCCCCCTAGCGGGGGGACTTTTCGGTCCTACAATGAGCAGTTCTTC. V is TRBV11-3 and J is TRBJ2-1; 11 bases match TRBD2. V shed 6 bases, J shed 1 base, and the junction held 14 bases outside the gene matches. Germline V gene lookup returns CDR1 SGHNT and CDR2 YENEEA. This CDR3 region has 19 residues.

The chain carries TRBV25-1 and TRBJ1-3; D not certain. Deletions cut 1 base from V and 4 bases from J, with 11 bases between. This CDR3 contains 15 residues. Per the germline V gene, CDR1 is MGHDK and CDR2 is SYGVNS. The CDR3 region has the DNA TGTGCCAGCAGTGAATCGAGGACTTTGGGAAACACCATATATTTT. This codes for CASSESRTLGNTIYF. Supplemented by reference TRBV25-1 and TRBJ1-3, the full variable domain reads EADIYQTPRYLVIGTGKKITLECSQTMGHDKMYWYQQDPGMELHLIHYSYGVNSTEKGDLSSESTVSRIRTEHFPLTLESARPSHTSQYLCASSESRTLGNTIYFGEGSWLTVV.